These T cell receptor beta chains were read from a single sample in a study of T cell repertoires in cytomegalovirus infection. MiXCR, run by TCRdb on the reads, gives a single entry per CDR3 protein. The sample shows about 770,000 distinct CDR3 sequences, 29% of them seen only once. Their recognized antigens are unknown. The sequencing used cultured CD8+ T cells from PBMCs, collected from culture after CMV antigen stimulation. These receptors originate from a human donor in good health (CMV status not recorded). Some clones in this sample may be carry-over from other donors' samples. Both conserved end residues are part of each CDR3. The D gene is left open where the match is weak. Clone size, where shown, is once, few, many, or a class for clones that have expanded.

cdr3_aa cdr3_nt v_call d_call clone_size j_call
CASSLSRVRADSPLHF TGTGCCAGCAGCCTTAGCAGGGTCCGGGCGGATTCACCCCTCCACTTT TRBV6-1 NA NA TRBJ1-6
CASSFRRGEKLFF TGTGCCAGCAGCTTTCGAAGGGGGGAAAAACTGTTTTTT TRBV7-9 NA few TRBJ1-4
CASSFPGSEQYF TGTGCCAGCAGTTTTCCGGGGTCCGAGCAGTACTTC TRBV12-3/TRBV12-4 NA many TRBJ2-7
CASSLGLIADAQQPQHF TGTGCCAGCAGCTTAGGATTAATAGCAGACGCCCAGCAGCCCCAGCATTTT TRBV11-3 NA NA TRBJ1-5
CASSSLQGGGEKLFF TGTGCCAGCAGCTCGCTACAGGGAGGAGGGGAAAAACTGTTTTTT TRBV7-9 NA NA TRBJ1-4
CASSQGRGANSPLHF TGCGCCAGCAGCCAAGGAAGAGGTGCAAATTCACCCCTCCACTTT TRBV4-3 NA NA TRBJ1-6
CASSQVSGLYTGELFF TGCGCCAGCAGCCAAGTGTCAGGGCTTTACACCGGGGAGCTGTTTTTT TRBV4-1 NA NA TRBJ2-2
CSVDSPMGPQYEQYF TGCAGCGTTGATTCCCCCATGGGGCCCCAGTACGAGCAGTACTTC TRBV29-1 NA once TRBJ2-7
CASSSRRDGSDRTDTQYF TGTGCCAGCAGCTCCCGAAGGGACGGGTCGGATCGCACAGATACGCAGTATTTT TRBV7-6 NA few TRBJ2-3
CASSLPGREEKLFF TGTGCCAGCAGTCTCCCGGGACGGGAAGAAAAACTGTTTTTT TRBV12-3/TRBV12-4 NA many TRBJ1-4
CASSLGLPSTDTQYF TGCGCCAGCAGCTTAGGACTGCCCAGCACAGATACGCAGTATTTT TRBV4-1 NA few TRBJ2-3